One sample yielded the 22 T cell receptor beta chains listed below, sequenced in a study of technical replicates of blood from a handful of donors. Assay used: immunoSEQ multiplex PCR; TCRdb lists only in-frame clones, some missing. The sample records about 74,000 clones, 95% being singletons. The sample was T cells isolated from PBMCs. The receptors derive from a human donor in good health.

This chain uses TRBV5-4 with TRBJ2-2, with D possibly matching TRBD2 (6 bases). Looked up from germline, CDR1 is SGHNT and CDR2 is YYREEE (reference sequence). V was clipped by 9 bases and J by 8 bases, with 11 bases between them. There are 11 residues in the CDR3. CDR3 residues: CAIRAGGELFF. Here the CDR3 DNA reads TGTGCCATCCGGGCGGGAGGGGAGCTGTTTTTT.

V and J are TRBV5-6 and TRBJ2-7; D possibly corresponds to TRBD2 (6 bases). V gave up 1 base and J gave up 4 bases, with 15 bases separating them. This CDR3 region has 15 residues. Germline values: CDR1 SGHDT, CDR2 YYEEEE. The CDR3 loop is CASSLMAGSAYEQYF. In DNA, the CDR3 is TGTGCCAGCAGCTTGATGGCGGGATCGGCGTACGAGCAGTACTTC.

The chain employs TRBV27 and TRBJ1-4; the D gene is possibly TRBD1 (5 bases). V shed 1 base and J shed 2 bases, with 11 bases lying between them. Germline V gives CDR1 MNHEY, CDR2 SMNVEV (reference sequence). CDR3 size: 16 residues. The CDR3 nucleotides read TGTGCCAGCAGTTTATATAGCACAGGTACTAATGAAAAACTGTTTTTT. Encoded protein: CASSLYSTGTNEKLFF.

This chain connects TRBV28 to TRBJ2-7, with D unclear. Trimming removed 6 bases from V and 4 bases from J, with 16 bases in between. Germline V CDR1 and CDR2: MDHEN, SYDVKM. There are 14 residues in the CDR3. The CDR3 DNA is TGTGCCAGCAGACCGCCGGTAGTATGGTACGAGCAGTACTTC. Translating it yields CASRPPVVWYEQYF.

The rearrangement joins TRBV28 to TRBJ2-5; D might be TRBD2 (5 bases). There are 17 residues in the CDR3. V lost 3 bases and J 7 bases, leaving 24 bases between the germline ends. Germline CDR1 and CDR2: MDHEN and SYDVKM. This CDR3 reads CASSFGVASQTVGTQYF. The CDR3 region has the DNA TGTGCCAGCAGTTTTGGGGTAGCGAGCCAAACCGTGGGGACCCAGTACTTC.

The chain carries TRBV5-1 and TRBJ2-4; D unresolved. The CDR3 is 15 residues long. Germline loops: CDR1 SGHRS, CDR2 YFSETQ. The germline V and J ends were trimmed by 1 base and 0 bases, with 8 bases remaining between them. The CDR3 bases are TGCGCCAGCAGCTTGTCGGAGCCAGCCAAAAACATTCAGTACTTC. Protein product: CASSLSEPAKNIQYF.

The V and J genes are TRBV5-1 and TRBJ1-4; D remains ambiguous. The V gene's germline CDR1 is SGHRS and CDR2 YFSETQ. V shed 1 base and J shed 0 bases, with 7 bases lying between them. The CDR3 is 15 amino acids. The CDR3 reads CASSLREATNEKLFF. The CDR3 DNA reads TGCGCCAGCAGCTTGAGGGAGGCAACTAATGAAAAACTGTTTTTT.

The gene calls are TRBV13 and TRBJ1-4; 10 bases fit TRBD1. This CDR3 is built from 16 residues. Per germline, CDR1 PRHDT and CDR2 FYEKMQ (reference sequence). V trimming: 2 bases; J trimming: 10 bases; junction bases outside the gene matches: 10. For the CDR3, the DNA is TGTGCCAGCAGCTTAAAGGGACAGGGGAGATCGGGAAAACTGTTTTTT. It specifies CASSLKGQGRSGKLFF.

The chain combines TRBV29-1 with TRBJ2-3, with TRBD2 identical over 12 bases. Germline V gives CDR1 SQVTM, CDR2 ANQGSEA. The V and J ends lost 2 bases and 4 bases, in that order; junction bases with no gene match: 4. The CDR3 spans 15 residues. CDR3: CSVEILAGGSDTQYF. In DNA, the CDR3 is TGCAGCGTTGAAATCCTAGCGGGAGGGTCAGATACGCAGTATTTT.

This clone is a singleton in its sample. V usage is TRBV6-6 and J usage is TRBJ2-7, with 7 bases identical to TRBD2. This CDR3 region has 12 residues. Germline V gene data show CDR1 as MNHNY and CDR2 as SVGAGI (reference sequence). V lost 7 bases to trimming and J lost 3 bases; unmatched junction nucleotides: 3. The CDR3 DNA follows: TGTGCCAGCAAGTCTAGCGGCTACGAGCAGTACTTC. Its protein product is CASKSSGYEQYF.

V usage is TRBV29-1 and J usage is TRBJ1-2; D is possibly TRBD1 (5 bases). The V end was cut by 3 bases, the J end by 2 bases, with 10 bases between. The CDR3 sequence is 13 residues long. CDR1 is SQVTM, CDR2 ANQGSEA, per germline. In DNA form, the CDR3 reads TGCAGCGTTGAGGGGAACAGGAACTATGGCTACACCTTC. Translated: CSVEGNRNYGYTF.

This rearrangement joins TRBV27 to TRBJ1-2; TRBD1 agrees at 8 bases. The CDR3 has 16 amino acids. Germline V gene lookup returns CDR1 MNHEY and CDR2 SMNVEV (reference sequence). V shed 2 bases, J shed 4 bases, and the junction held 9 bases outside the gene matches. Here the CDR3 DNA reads TGTGCCAGCAGTTTAAACCCGACAGGGGCATTCTATGGCTACACCTTC. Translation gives CASSLNPTGAFYGYTF.

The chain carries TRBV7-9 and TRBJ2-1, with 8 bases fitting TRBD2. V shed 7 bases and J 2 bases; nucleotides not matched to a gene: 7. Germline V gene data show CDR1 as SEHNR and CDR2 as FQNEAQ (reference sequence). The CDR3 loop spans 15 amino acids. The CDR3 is CASIRGGHPYNEQFF. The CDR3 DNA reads TGTGCCAGCATCCGCGGGGGGCACCCCTACAATGAGCAGTTCTTC.

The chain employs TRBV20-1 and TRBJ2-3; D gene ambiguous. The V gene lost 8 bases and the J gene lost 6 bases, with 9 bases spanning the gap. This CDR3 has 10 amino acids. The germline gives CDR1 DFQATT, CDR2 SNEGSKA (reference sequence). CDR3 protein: CSHQADTQYF. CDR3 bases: TGCAGTCATCAGGCGGATACGCAGTATTTT.

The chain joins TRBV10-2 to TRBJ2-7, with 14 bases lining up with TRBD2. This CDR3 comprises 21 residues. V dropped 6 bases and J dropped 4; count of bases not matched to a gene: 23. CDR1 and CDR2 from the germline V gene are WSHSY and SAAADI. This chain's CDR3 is CASRPPAVTSGGAAFGYEQYF. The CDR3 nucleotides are TGCGCCAGCAGACCCCCTGCGGTGACTAGCGGGGGGGCCGCATTTGGTTACGAGCAGTACTTC.

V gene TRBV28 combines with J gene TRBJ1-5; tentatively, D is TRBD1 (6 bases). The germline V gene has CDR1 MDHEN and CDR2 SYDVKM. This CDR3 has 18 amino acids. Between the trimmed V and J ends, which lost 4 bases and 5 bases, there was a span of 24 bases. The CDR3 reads CASSSKYNRDRRDQPQHF. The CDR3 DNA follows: TGTGCCAGCAGTTCAAAATACAACAGGGACCGTAGGGATCAGCCCCAGCATTTT.

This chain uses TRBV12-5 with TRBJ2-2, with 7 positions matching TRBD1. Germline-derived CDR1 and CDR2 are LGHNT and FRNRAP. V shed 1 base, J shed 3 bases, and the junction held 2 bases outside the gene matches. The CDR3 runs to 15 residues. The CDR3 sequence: CASGLGDRDTGELFF. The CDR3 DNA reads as TGTGCTAGTGGTTTGGGAGACAGGGACACCGGGGAGCTGTTTTTT.

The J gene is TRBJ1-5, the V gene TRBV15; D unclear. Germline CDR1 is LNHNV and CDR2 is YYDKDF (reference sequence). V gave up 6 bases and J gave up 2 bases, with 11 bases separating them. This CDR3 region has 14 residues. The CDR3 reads CATSRGLGNQPQHF. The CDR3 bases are TGTGCCACCAGTCGCGGACTCGGCAATCAGCCCCAGCATTTT.

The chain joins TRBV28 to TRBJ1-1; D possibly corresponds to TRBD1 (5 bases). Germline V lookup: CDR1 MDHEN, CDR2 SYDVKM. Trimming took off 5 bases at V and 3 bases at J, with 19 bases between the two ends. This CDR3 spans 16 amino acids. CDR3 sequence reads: CASSLPRTGGDTEAFF. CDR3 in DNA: TGTGCCAGCAGTCTACCCCGGACGGGGGGAGACACTGAAGCTTTCTTT.

The CDR3 nucleotides are TGTGCCAGCGCCACTAAAATGAACACTGAAGCTTTCTTT. As protein: CASATKMNTEAFF. The chain combines TRBV18 with TRBJ1-1; D unclear. CDR3 length equals 13 residues. The germline CDR1 and CDR2 sequences are KGHSH and LQKENI. The V gene lost 8 bases and the J gene lost 0 bases, with 10 bases spanning the gap.

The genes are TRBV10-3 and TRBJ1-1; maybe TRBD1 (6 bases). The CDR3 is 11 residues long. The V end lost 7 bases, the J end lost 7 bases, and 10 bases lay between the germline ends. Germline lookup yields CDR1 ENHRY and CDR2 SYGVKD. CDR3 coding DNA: TGTGCCATCAAGGGGGAAGGTGAAGCTTTCTTT. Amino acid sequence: CAIKGEGEAFF.

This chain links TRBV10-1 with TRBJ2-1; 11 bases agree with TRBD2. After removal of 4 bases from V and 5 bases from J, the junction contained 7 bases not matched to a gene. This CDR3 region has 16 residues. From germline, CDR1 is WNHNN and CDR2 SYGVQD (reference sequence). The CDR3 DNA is TGCGCCAGCAGTGCCCCGGGACTAGCGGTTAACAATGAGCAGTTCTTC. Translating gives CASSAPGLAVNNEQFF.